One sample yielded the 13 T cell receptor beta chains listed below, sequenced in a study of T-cell memory formation after mild COVID-19. MiXCR was run by TCRdb on the 5' RACE reads, yielding one entry per CDR3 protein. Of fewer than 550,000 distinct CDR3 sequences in the sample, 20% were seen once. Sequencing was done on a sample of PBMCs or a T cell subset sorted from them (not recorded which). The receptors here all came from an adult woman who had mild COVID-19 (a few samples of this study predate the infection). Cell type and time point are not known.

In its sample, this clonotype was seen once. The gene calls are TRBV27 and TRBJ1-5; 9 bases match TRBD1. CDR3 length equals 14 residues. Trimming cost V 5 bases and J 5 bases; bases outside gene matches: 4. Germline-derived CDR1 and CDR2 are MNHEY and SMNVEV (reference sequence). CDR3 DNA: TGTGCCAGCAGTGGGGACAGGGTCCATCAGCCCCAGCATTTT. It codes for CASSGDRVHQPQHF.

This clonotype occurred a few times. A much larger clone lies one base from this, so it may be a read error. The V gene is TRBV6-5, the J gene TRBJ2-3; no clear D gene. Germline V gives CDR1 MNHEY, CDR2 SVGAGI. The ends were cut back, 6 bases at V and 2 bases at J, with 3 bases in the middle. The CDR3 loop spans 11 amino acids. CDR3 in amino acids: CASRNTDTQYF. CDR3 nucleotide sequence: TGTGCCAGCAGGAACACAGATACGCAGTATTTT.

The V gene is TRBV4-2, the J gene TRBJ2-1, with TRBD1 identical over 9 bases. CDR1 is LGHNA, CDR2 YNFKEQ, per germline. The CDR3 totals 14 residues. Trimming at V came to 4 bases and at J to 8 bases, leaving 6 bases not matched to a gene. DNA of the CDR3: TGTGCCAGCAGCCCGGTGGACAGGGGAGATGAGCAGTTCTTC. It translates to CASSPVDRGDEQFF.

With respect to this clonotype: One junction end disagrees with the germline gene, perhaps due to a read error. The V gene is TRBV27, the J gene TRBJ2-7; D is ambiguous. Looked up from germline, CDR1 is MNHEY and CDR2 is SMNVEV (reference sequence). This CDR3 is built from 15 residues. CDR3 region: CARSLSTGKGYEQYF. In DNA form, the CDR3 reads TGTGCCAGAAGTTTATCGACGGGTAAAGGCTACGAGCAGTACTTC.

The chain uses TRBV7-9 and TRBJ1-2; maybe TRBD1 (5 bases). V was trimmed by 5 bases and J by 5 bases, leaving 12 bases between them. The CDR3 totals 13 residues. Germline V gene lookup returns CDR1 SEHNR and CDR2 FQNEAQ (reference sequence). The CDR3 nucleotides read TGTGCCAGCAGCCCCGACAGCCTATATGGCTACACCTTC. Protein product: CASSPDSLYGYTF.

This chain joins TRBV25-1 and TRBJ1-2; D remains ambiguous. V lost 1 base and J 4 bases, leaving 7 bases between the germline ends. Germline CDR1 MGHDK, CDR2 SYGVNS. This CDR3 is built from 13 residues. In DNA form, the CDR3 reads TGTGCCAGCAGTGAATCGTGGATCTATGGCTACACCTTC. Translation gives CASSESWIYGYTF.

This clonotype was seen repeatedly, ten times or more. Here the CDR3 reads CASSWEQGPGTQYF. The DNA for the CDR3 is TGTGCCAGCAGTTGGGAACAGGGGCCTGGCACGCAGTATTTT. V gene TRBV12-3 or TRBV12-4 combines with J gene TRBJ2-3; 7 bases are a match to TRBD1. This CDR3 contains 14 residues. Unmatched junction bases numbered 10, after V lost 4 bases and J lost 9 bases.

For the CDR3, the DNA is TGTGCCAGCAGTTCTAGGGCTTGGACTGAAGCTTTCTTT. It translates to CASSSRAWTEAFF. This rearrangement joins TRBV6-2 or TRBV6-3 to TRBJ1-1; no firm D call. The V end lost 4 bases, the J end lost 5 bases, and 11 bases lay between the germline ends. The CDR3 extends over 13 amino acids. Germline-derived CDR1 and CDR2 are MNHEY and SVGEGT.

Regarding this clonotype: One end of the junction does not line up with germline, which may come from a read error. The chain is built from TRBV5-6 and TRBJ2-5; D not resolved. CDR1 is SGHDT and CDR2 is YYEEEE in the germline V gene. The CDR3 extends over 13 amino acids. CDR3 in amino acids: CASSFSDREAQYF. For the CDR3, the DNA is TGTGCCAGCAGCTTCTCGGATAGAGAGGCCCAGTACTTC.

At least ten counts were recorded for this clonotype. This chain links TRBV3-1 with TRBJ1-1, with a possible D match to TRBD1 (6 bases). The CDR3 runs to 15 residues. Trimming removed 2 bases from V and 4 bases from J, with 14 bases in between. Germline-derived CDR1 and CDR2 are LGHDT and YNNKEL (reference sequence). CDR3: CASSQQGRGSTEAFF. The CDR3 region has the DNA TGTGCCAGCAGCCAACAGGGGCGGGGTAGCACTGAAGCTTTCTTT.

This clonotype appeared many times. The J gene is TRBJ1-2, the V gene TRBV10-3; D might be TRBD1 (5 bases). Germline V gene data show CDR1 as ENHRY and CDR2 as SYGVKD. This CDR3 is 16 amino acids long. Trimming stripped 0 bases from V and 4 bases from J, with 15 bases between. The CDR3 spells CAISESRGRSTYGYTF. In DNA form, the CDR3 reads TGTGCCATCAGTGAGTCGAGGGGACGGAGCACCTATGGCTACACCTTC.

The rearrangement links TRBV4-3 to TRBJ2-1; D gene unclear. The V gene's germline CDR1 is LGHNA and CDR2 YSLEER. The germline V and J ends were trimmed by 4 bases and 0 bases, with 10 bases remaining between them. There are 15 residues in the CDR3. The DNA of the CDR3 is TGCGCCAGCAGCCTCGCAAAAAGCTCCTACAATGAGCAGTTCTTC. Protein product: CASSLAKSSYNEQFF.

This clonotype occurred a few times. The chain uses TRBV5-5 and TRBJ2-1; D is possibly TRBD2 (5 bases). Germline V CDR1 and CDR2: SGHKS, YYEKEE (reference sequence). Trimming left V 1 base short and J 7 bases short, with 12 bases between. This CDR3 has 14 residues. The CDR3 spells CASSLWLPGNEQFF. In DNA form, the CDR3 reads TGTGCCAGCAGCTTGTGGCTCCCGGGGAATGAGCAGTTCTTC.